One and the same sample provided the 17 T cell receptor beta chains below, sequenced in a study of T cells in localized non-small cell lung cancer (dated by TCRdb to the early 2020s). Libraries were built with the immunoSEQ multiplex PCR assay. TCRdb limited this immuneACCESS table to in-frame rearrangements with V and J called. A share of clones is missing; checked studies link under half to unresolved V genes, and the rest is unexplained. The sample table records about 60,000 clones; roughly 88% of these occur just once. Approximately 2% of the sample is in the top ten clones. Specimen: peripheral blood, collected before any cancer treatment. Receptors were obtained from a woman between 40 and 69 years old with stage I lung adenocarcinoma.

This sequence joins TRBV6-6 and TRBJ2-2; possible D gene TRBD2, 5 bases. Germline V lookup: CDR1 MNHNY, CDR2 SVGAGI (reference sequence). The CDR3 runs to 16 residues. The V and J ends lost 7 bases and 0 bases respectively, with 15 bases between them. In DNA form, the CDR3 reads TGTGCCAGCACTAACGATTTAGCGCCGAACACCGGGGAGCTGTTTTTT. Its translation is CASTNDLAPNTGELFF.

In this sample, this clone turned up a few times. V is TRBV29-1 and J is TRBJ1-1, with TRBD1 matching 9 bases. The germline V gene has CDR1 SQVTM and CDR2 ANQGSEA. The length of the CDR3 is 12 residues. V dropped 5 bases and J dropped 12; count of bases not matched to a gene: 10. This CDR3 reads CSVRKQGAGTFF. CDR3 in DNA: TGCAGCGTTCGAAAACAGGGGGCAGGAACTTTCTTT.

This clone was seen a single time. V is TRBV9 and J is TRBJ2-5; possibly TRBD2 for D (5 bases). The germline V gene has CDR1 SGDLS and CDR2 YYNGEE. With 0 bases removed from V and 4 bases from J, the gap between germline ends came to 13 bases. This CDR3 is 15 amino acids long. The CDR3 reads CASSVEEGSVETQYF. CDR3 nucleotide sequence: TGTGCCAGCAGCGTAGAAGAGGGTAGCGTAGAGACCCAGTACTTC.

The chain has TRBV5-1 and TRBJ1-6; the match to TRBD1 covers 7 bases. The CDR3 runs 14 residues. Germline CDR1 is SGHRS and CDR2 is YFSETQ. V was pared by 4 bases and J by 10 bases, with 8 bases of the junction left unmatched. Here the CDR3 DNA reads TGCGCCAGCAGCACGGGGACAGAGGACTCACCCCTCCACTTT. Translating it yields CASSTGTEDSPLHF.

The chain links TRBV6-5 to TRBJ2-1; D is possibly TRBD1 or TRBD2 (6 bases each). V was trimmed by 5 bases and J by 3 bases, leaving 11 bases between them. CDR3 size: 14 residues. Germline-derived CDR1 and CDR2 are MNHEY and SVGAGI. Here the CDR3 reads CASSPQGGYNEQFF. Written as DNA, the CDR3 is TGTGCCAGCAGTCCACAGGGAGGCTACAATGAGCAGTTCTTC.

CDR3 in amino acids: CASSYSYGNTGELFF. The CDR3 DNA sequence: TGTGCCAGCAGTTACTCGTACGGTAACACCGGGGAGCTGTTTTTT. V is TRBV6-5 and J is TRBJ2-2; D is unclear. The CDR3 runs 15 residues. The germline V gene encodes CDR1 MNHEY and CDR2 SVGAGI. Trimming left V 0 bases short and J 2 bases short, with 7 bases between.

This rearrangement joins TRBV29-1 to TRBJ2-1; D may correspond to TRBD1 or TRBD2 (7 bases each). Germline V CDR1 and CDR2: SQVTM, ANQGSEA. Trimming removed 0 bases at V and 8 bases at J, with 11 bases between. CDR3 length: 13 residues. In nucleotides, the CDR3 is TGCAGCGTTGAAGAGGCAGGGGGGGATGAGCAGTTCTTC. This codes for CSVEEAGGDEQFF.

The chain carries TRBV19 and TRBJ2-7; D is perhaps TRBD1 or TRBD2 (5 bases each). The CDR3 has 14 residues. Germline V gene data show CDR1 as LNHDA and CDR2 as SQIVND (reference sequence). The V gene lost 6 bases and the J gene lost 2 bases, with 14 bases spanning the gap. CDR3 protein: CASRVRGAAYEQYF. The DNA for the CDR3 is TGTGCCAGTAGGGTTAGAGGGGCCGCCTACGAGCAGTACTTC.

V and J are TRBV19 and TRBJ1-2; unclear D gene. The CDR3 runs 14 residues. Germline CDR1 is LNHDA and CDR2 is SQIVND (reference sequence). The V gene lost 1 base and the J gene lost 2 bases, with 8 bases spanning the gap. CDR3: CASSIGRQNYGYTF. The CDR3, as DNA: TGTGCCAGTAGTATAGGAAGACAAAACTATGGCTACACCTTC.

The chain combines TRBV4-1 with TRBJ2-5; 8 bases match TRBD1. The CDR3 is made up of 15 amino acids. V was pared by 0 bases and J by 5 bases, with 5 bases of the junction left unmatched. Germline V gene data show CDR1 as MGHRA and CDR2 as YSYEKL. For the CDR3, the DNA is TGCGCCAGCAGCCAAGATCAGGGGGCGGGGGAGACCCAGTACTTC. Translated: CASSQDQGAGETQYF.

This chain links TRBV9 with TRBJ1-4; TRBD1 matches 7 bases. V trimming: 0 bases; J trimming: 2 bases; junction bases outside the gene matches: 4. This CDR3 has 16 amino acids. Germline CDR1 is SGDLS and CDR2 is YYNGEE. CDR3 DNA: TGTGCCAGCAGCGTAGCTACAGGGGAGACTAATGAAAAACTGTTTTTT. Amino acid sequence: CASSVATGETNEKLFF.

The rearrangement joins TRBV2 to TRBJ2-2, with D perhaps given as TRBD1 or TRBD2 (5 bases each). Germline CDR1 is SNHLY and CDR2 is FYNNEI. The CDR3 loop spans 15 amino acids. The ends were cut back, 2 bases at V and 1 base at J, with 8 bases in the middle. The CDR3 region is CASSERGVNTGELFF. The CDR3 nucleotides read TGTGCCAGCAGTGAACGAGGGGTGAACACCGGGGAGCTGTTTTTT.

CDR3 loop: CASSEFRAATSYGYTF. The DNA of the CDR3 is TGTGCCAGCAGTGAATTCCGGGCGGCTACGAGCTATGGCTACACCTTC. The chain links TRBV2 to TRBJ1-2; D remains unclear. From germline, CDR1 is SNHLY and CDR2 FYNNEI. V shed 2 bases and J shed 4 bases, with 17 bases lying between them. The CDR3 spans 16 residues.

This chain links TRBV19 with TRBJ2-2, with 12 bases fitting TRBD1. The germline V gene encodes CDR1 LNHDA and CDR2 SQIVND (reference sequence). With V trimmed by 3 bases and J by 7 bases, 6 bases remained unmatched. This CDR3 contains 16 residues. The CDR3 protein is CASSMYGTGGLGELFF. The CDR3 coding sequence is TGTGCCAGTAGTATGTATGGGACAGGGGGCCTCGGGGAGCTGTTTTTT.

This sequence joins TRBV25-1 and TRBJ2-3, with D possibly being TRBD1 (6 bases). Trimming stripped 5 bases from V and 4 bases from J, with 13 bases between. The length of the CDR3 is 14 residues. The germline CDR1 and CDR2 sequences are MGHDK and SYGVNS. CDR3 sequence: CASSPNREADTQYF. CDR3 DNA sequence: TGTGCCAGCAGTCCTAACAGGGAAGCAGATACGCAGTATTTT. The variable domain in full, completed from reference TRBV25-1 and TRBJ2-3, reads EADIYQTPRYLVIGTGKKITLECSQTMGHDKMYWYQQDPGMELHLIHYSYGVNSTEKGDLSSESTVSRIRTEHFPLTLESARPSHTSQYLCASSPNREADTQYFGPGTRLTVL.

This chain connects TRBV11-3 to TRBJ1-1, with D hard to call. This CDR3 is built from 13 residues. Germline V gene lookup returns CDR1 SGHNT and CDR2 YENEEA. V was trimmed by 2 bases and J by 1 base, leaving 5 bases between them. The CDR3 protein is CASSLRKNTEAFF. The CDR3 nucleotides read TGTGCCAGCAGCTTACGGAAGAACACTGAAGCTTTCTTT.

V usage is TRBV5-6 and J usage is TRBJ1-1; no definite D call. V lost 0 bases and J lost 1, with 10 bases in between. The CDR3 covers 15 residues. Germline-derived CDR1 and CDR2 are SGHDT and YYEEEE. CDR3 in DNA: TGTGCCAGCAGCTTGGAAGGGCTAAGGAACACTGAAGCTTTCTTT. This translates into CASSLEGLRNTEAFF.